This T cell receptor beta chain was profiled in a study of blood T cells in healthy people across ages. As regards this clonotype: Antigen: not known.

General study points: More naive CD4+ cells and higher diversity were found in long-lived than in aged donors. The recorded TCR beta diversity per million T cells decreased in a roughly linear manner with age.

The V end lost 3 bases, the J end lost 7 bases, and 9 bases lay between the germline ends. Germline assignment: CDR1 SGHTA and CDR2 FQGNSA. CDR3 size: 12 residues. Extraction of total RNA produced a minimum of 5 micrograms from each sample. A second about 7 to 11 cycle PCR used barcoded and J-beta primers. Samples each returned at least 3 million CDR3-containing paired-end reads. TCRdb redid the calling of the 5' RACE reads with MiXCR, one entry per CDR3 protein. The sample carries more than 650,000 distinct CDR3 sequences, less than 70% recorded once. The sequencing sample was made of blood. The sequence derives from an elderly man in good health. The chain recombines TRBV7-2 with TRBJ1-2, with D unresolved. CDR3 sequence (DNA): TGTGCCAGCAGCTTCGGCCCAAGTGGCTACACCTTC. It specifies CASSFGPSGYTF.